One sample yielded the 10 T cell receptor beta chains listed below, sequenced in a study of blood T cell repertoires in COVID-19. Repertoires were generated with immunoSEQ multiplex PCR, while TCRdb's copy carries only in-frame clones and drops some. The sample shows 25,000 to 30,000 clones, more than 80% of them seen only once. Sequencing was done on a sample of peripheral blood. The receptors were gathered from a man in his sixties with acute or convalescent COVID-19.

The chain joins TRBV27 to TRBJ1-5, with a possible D match to TRBD1 (6 bases). CDR1 and CDR2 from the germline V gene are MNHEY and SMNVEV (reference sequence). The V end lost 0 bases, the J end lost 6 bases, and 9 bases lay between the germline ends. The CDR3 length is 14 residues. The CDR3 nucleotides are TGTGCCAGCAGTTTATCGGGGGCGAGTCAGCCCCAGCATTTT. Protein sequence: CASSLSGASQPQHF.

CDR3 loop: CASSQERGGVGNQPQHF. CDR3 coding DNA: TGTGCCAGCAGCCAAGAAAGGGGAGGGGTGGGCAATCAGCCCCAGCATTTT. This chain links TRBV4-2 with TRBJ1-5; tentatively, D is TRBD1 (5 bases). The ends were cut back, 0 bases at V and 2 bases at J, with 14 bases in the middle. CDR3 length equals 17 residues. Germline CDR1 reads LGHNA; CDR2 reads YNFKEQ.

The chain has TRBV19 and TRBJ1-4; 8 bases fit TRBD1. CDR1 LNHDA and CDR2 SQIVND come from the germline V gene (reference sequence). The CDR3 spans 15 residues. J gave up 5 bases and V 5 bases, and 7 bases lay outside the gene matches. The CDR3 DNA is TGTGCCAGTAGTGCGTTTGACAGGGGCAATGAAAAACTGTTTTTT. Translation: CASSAFDRGNEKLFF.

The rearrangement uses TRBV5-1 and TRBJ1-1, with a weak D call TRBD1 (5 bases). CDR3 length: 15 amino acids. The V and J ends lost 0 bases and 11 bases respectively, with 20 bases between them. Germline assignment: CDR1 SGHRS and CDR2 YFSETQ. CDR3 amino acids: CASSLAGGPSGEAFF. For the CDR3, the DNA is TGCGCCAGCAGCTTGGCGGGGGGACCCTCTGGGGAGGCTTTCTTT.

This rearrangement joins TRBV19 to TRBJ2-4; the D gene is possibly TRBD1 (5 bases). Germline V gene lookup returns CDR1 LNHDA and CDR2 SQIVND (reference sequence). The CDR3 has 15 residues. Trimming cost V 11 bases and J 0 bases, with 17 bases left between them. CDR3 DNA: TGTGCCTCAAGCGACAGAACCTTAGCCAAAAACATTCAGTACTTC. Its protein is CASSDRTLAKNIQYF.

The chain uses TRBV2 and TRBJ1-1; D is undetermined. Trimming removed 7 bases at V and 7 bases at J, with 16 bases between. Germline assignment: CDR1 SNHLY and CDR2 FYNNEI. The CDR3 is 13 amino acids. CDR3 in DNA: TGTGCCAGCACTTCAGCAGCGCAGATTGAAGCTTTCTTT. The encoded protein is CASTSAAQIEAFF.

This rearrangement joins TRBV7-6 to TRBJ2-2; D remains ambiguous. Germline CDR1 reads SGHVS; CDR2 reads FNYEAQ. The CDR3 is 13 residues long. The V end lost 3 bases, the J end lost 0 bases, and 2 bases lay between the germline ends. The CDR3 nucleotides are TGTGCCAGCAGCTTCGCGAACACCGGGGAGCTGTTTTTT. Translated: CASSFANTGELFF. Variable domain in full (rest from reference TRBV7-6 and TRBJ2-2): GAGVSQSPRYKVTKRGQDVALRCDPISGHVSLYWYRQALGQGPEFLTYFNYEAQQDKSGLPNDRFSAERPEGSISTLTIQRTEQRDSAMYRCASSFANTGELFFGEGSRLTVL.

This chain uses TRBV4-1 with TRBJ1-1; 12 nucleotides align to TRBD1. This CDR3 has 16 amino acids. Germline values: CDR1 MGHRA, CDR2 YSYEKL. V lost 5 bases to trimming and J lost 8 bases; unmatched junction nucleotides: 12. DNA of the CDR3: TGCGCCAGCAGCTCCCGTGGGACAGGGGGCTTTGCGGAAGCTTTCTTT. It is translated as CASSSRGTGGFAEAFF.

Written as DNA, the CDR3 is TGTGCCAGCAGCCTACAGGGGGCGAGTGAAAAACTGTTTTTT. The encoded protein is CASSLQGASEKLFF. The chain recombines TRBV7-2 with TRBJ1-4, with 9 bases aligning to TRBD1. The CDR3 totals 14 residues. V lost 5 bases to trimming and J lost 7 bases; unmatched junction nucleotides: 5. The germline V gene encodes CDR1 SGHTA and CDR2 FQGNSA.

This rearrangement joins TRBV5-1 to TRBJ1-5; TRBD1 aligns across 10 bases. CDR1 and CDR2 from the germline V gene are SGHRS and YFSETQ. The CDR3 has 14 residues. V gave up 7 bases and J gave up 2 bases; unmatched junction bases: 3. CDR3 coding DNA: TGCGCCAGCCGGACAGGGGGTGGCAATCAGCCCCAGCATTTT. Translation gives CASRTGGGNQPQHF.